Included here is one TCR beta chain sequence, with context. Its antigen remains unidentified. V was trimmed by 9 bases and J by 2 bases, leaving 16 bases between them. Looked up from germline, CDR1 is SGHTA and CDR2 is FQGNSA. The CDR3 runs 15 residues. The data derive from a study of blood T cells in healthy people across ages. At least 6 million PBMCs were isolated per sample. Whole-study results and caveats: Roughly linearly, TCR beta diversity per million T cells fell as age increased. Diversity was estimated from one million T cells, and these estimates were considered underestimates.

With a J-beta primer mix and a sample-barcoded 5' primer, a second PCR ran about 7 to 11 cycles. No fewer than 3 million CDR3-containing paired-end reads came from each sample. TCRdb reprocessed the 5' RACE reads via MiXCR and lists one record per CDR3 protein. The table shows around 900,000 distinct CDR3 sequences, with 51% occurring only once. The source is an older woman in good health. Sequenced input: blood. The V call is TRBV7-2, the J call TRBJ1-4, with D possibly matching TRBD1 (6 bases). Written as DNA, the CDR3 is TGTGCCAGTGTTGGGGGGCGAGGGACTAATGAAAAACTGTTTTTT. This sequence encodes CASVGGRGTNEKLFF.